Sequencing of this TCR beta chain was carried out in a study of cytomegalovirus exposure and HLA in healthy donors. Sequencing used immunoSEQ multiplex PCR; TCRdb keeps in-frame clones, though not all of them. Of around 71,000 clones listed, 94% are singletons. The CDR3 has 14 amino acids. V lost 4 bases to trimming and J lost 8 bases; unmatched junction nucleotides: 7. Germline CDR1 is LNHDA and CDR2 is SQIVND (reference sequence). This TCR was sampled from a man younger than 30 in good health and CMV-seropositive. The rearrangement uses TRBV19 and TRBJ2-1; TRBD1 aligns across 8 bases. The sequencing input was PBMCs. The DNA for the CDR3 is TGTGCCAGTAGTACCCGGACAGGGCCGCATGAGCAGTTCTTC. It is translated as CASSTRTGPHEQFF.